This T cell receptor beta chain derives from a study of blood T cell repertoires in COVID-19. Study in general: Both acute and convalescent COVID-19 samples were obtained from the United States, Italy and Spain. In each case, the material was cDNA or gDNA derived from T cells, B-cell-depleted T cells, or PBMCs.

V was shortened by 7 bases and J by 3 bases, with 15 bases between the two germline ends. Germline V CDR1 and CDR2: SNHLY, FYNNEI. The CDR3 loop spans 14 amino acids. The authors' processing: Scientists estimated how many nucleated cells there were by amplifying reference gene primers. Sequenced by immunoSEQ multiplex PCR; TCRdb stores in-frame clones only, minus some. The V and J calls and the clone size are those of that table, but D and trimming were determined from the DNA. Of around 160,000 clones in the sample, roughly 90% were seen once. V usage is TRBV2 and J usage is TRBJ1-1, with no clear D. The source is a woman aged 25 to 39 with acute COVID-19. Sequenced material: PBMCs or T cells enriched from blood (not recorded which). This CDR3 reads CASINGRDDTEAFF. DNA of the CDR3: TGTGCCAGCATTAACGGGAGAGATGACACTGAAGCTTTCTTT.